Each of the 28 T cell receptor beta chains below was sequenced from the same sample in a study of PD-1 blockade in classical Hodgkin lymphoma. Measured with immunoSEQ multiplex PCR; TCRdb has only the in-frame clones, and not every one. Of about 50,000 clones listed, roughly 89% are singletons. Indicated time point: cycle 4 day 1 (C4D1), after 6 weeks of nivolumab. Brentuximab vedotin exposure varied among the patients, all of whom had relapsed after autologous stem cell transplantation. The material sequenced was peripheral blood mononuclear cells (PBMCs), taken before the fourth cycle of nivolumab. Receptor source: a human donor with classical Hodgkin lymphoma.

The chain links TRBV30 to TRBJ1-2; a weak D match, TRBD1 (5 bases). The CDR3 consists of 11 residues. The ends were cut back, 4 bases at V and 6 bases at J, with 9 bases in the middle. Germline V gives CDR1 GTSNPN, CDR2 SVGIG (reference sequence). The DNA of the CDR3 is TGTGCCTGGATTACAGGCCATGGCTACACCTTC. Protein product: CAWITGHGYTF.

J is TRBJ2-5 and V is TRBV25-1; 11 nucleotides align to TRBD1. Germline trimming cut 0 bases from V and 5 bases from J; bases unmatched to any gene: 8. Germline CDR1 MGHDK, CDR2 SYGVNS. The CDR3 has 17 amino acids. This CDR3 is CASSEYTGTGGRETQYF. The CDR3 nucleotides are TGTGCCAGCAGTGAATACACCGGGACAGGGGGGCGGGAGACCCAGTACTTC.

The V gene is TRBV7-3, the J gene TRBJ2-1; D gene uncertain. The germline V and J ends were trimmed by 5 bases and 11 bases, with 16 bases remaining between them. The CDR3 runs 13 residues. Germline CDR1 is SGHTA and CDR2 is FQGTGA. The DNA of the CDR3 is TGTGCCAGCAGCGCCGGGCTGGGCTTGAAGCAGTTCTTC. Protein sequence: CASSAGLGLKQFF. The entire variable domain, with the rest obtained from reference TRBV7-3 and TRBJ2-1, is as follows: GAGVSQTPSNKVTEKGKYVELRCDPISGHTALYWYRQSLGQGPEFLIYFQGTGAADDSGLPNDRFFAVRPEGSVSTLKIQRTERGDSAVYLCASSAGLGLKQFFGPGTRLTVL.

The chain employs TRBV11-3 and TRBJ2-2; D gene ambiguous. The CDR3 is made up of 14 amino acids. In germline, CDR1 is SGHNT, CDR2 YENEEA. Trimming removed 0 bases at V and 7 bases at J, with 9 bases between. Written as DNA, the CDR3 is TGTGCCAGCAGCTTAGACCCGAAAAGCGGGGAGCTGTTTTTT. Protein product: CASSLDPKSGELFF. The entire variable domain, with the rest obtained from reference TRBV11-3 and TRBJ2-2, is as follows: EAGVVQSPRYKIIEKKQPVAFWCNPISGHNTLYWYLQNLGQGPELLIRYENEEAVDDSQLPKDRFSAERLKGVDSTLKIQPAELGDSAVYLCASSLDPKSGELFFGEGSRLTVL.

In its sample, this clone was seen a few times. This chain connects TRBV5-4 to TRBJ2-1, with 9 bases matching TRBD2. V was pared by 1 base and J by 10 bases, with 12 bases of the junction left unmatched. Germline V gene sequence: CDR1 SGHNT, CDR2 YYREEE (reference sequence). The CDR3 covers 16 residues. CDR3 sequence: CASSLPPGREGGEQFF. CDR3 sequence (DNA): TGTGCCAGCAGCTTGCCCCCAGGGCGGGAGGGGGGAGAGCAGTTCTTC.

The V gene is TRBV15, the J gene TRBJ2-7; TRBD2 matches 9 bases. Germline values: CDR1 LNHNV, CDR2 YYDKDF (reference sequence). CDR3 length: 17 residues. V gave up 3 bases and J gave up 7 bases; unmatched junction bases: 16. The DNA of the CDR3 is TGTGCCACCAGCAGCTTGGGGCCTAGCGGGGCCTCTTGGGAGCAGTACTTC. It specifies CATSSLGPSGASWEQYF.

The chain employs TRBV9 and TRBJ2-7, with 13 bases identical to TRBD2. CDR3 size: 15 residues. V shed 3 bases, J shed 6 bases, and the junction held 6 bases outside the gene matches. In germline, CDR1 is SGDLS, CDR2 YYNGEE. The CDR3 DNA is TGTGCCAGCAGCGACGGACTAGCGGGAGACGGCGAGCAGTACTTC. This encodes CASSDGLAGDGEQYF.

The chain carries TRBV5-1 and TRBJ1-2; 12 bases line up with TRBD1. Germline V CDR1 and CDR2: SGHRS, YFSETQ. Trimming took 0 bases from V and 4 from J; bases not matched to a gene: 7. This CDR3 is built from 17 residues. The chain's CDR3 is CASSLEGTGGAGYGYTF. CDR3 sequence (DNA): TGCGCCAGCAGCTTGGAAGGGACAGGGGGCGCCGGCTATGGCTACACCTTC.

The rearrangement joins TRBV5-4 to TRBJ2-3; TRBD2 matches 11 bases. This CDR3 has 15 amino acids. Germline CDR1 reads SGHNT; CDR2 reads YYREEE (reference sequence). Trimming took 4 bases from V and 4 from J; bases not matched to a gene: 5. CDR3 loop: CASSQLAGVADTQYF. CDR3 coding DNA: TGTGCCAGCAGCCAACTAGCGGGAGTGGCAGATACGCAGTATTTT.

In its sample, this clone was seen once. The CDR3 DNA follows: TGTGCCAGCAGTTACCTCGGGAGGACCTACGAGCAGTACTTC. It specifies CASSYLGRTYEQYF. The chain combines TRBV6-6 with TRBJ2-7, with 7 bases that match TRBD2. The trim removed 2 bases at V and 2 bases at J, leaving 3 bases unmatched. The CDR3 is 14 residues long. Germline V lookup: CDR1 MNHNY, CDR2 SVGAGI (reference sequence).

The chain carries TRBV30 and TRBJ1-5; D remains unclear. This CDR3 is 15 amino acids long. V shed 1 base and J shed 2 bases, with 12 bases lying between them. Germline V gene lookup returns CDR1 GTSNPN and CDR2 SVGIG (reference sequence). Here the CDR3 DNA reads TGTGCCTGGAGTGGACGCCAGGAGGGCAATCAGCCCCAGCATTTT. Translation gives CAWSGRQEGNQPQHF.

V is TRBV12-5 and J is TRBJ2-6; possibly TRBD1 for D (6 bases). Trimming stripped 1 base from V and 0 bases from J, with 16 bases between. Looked up from germline, CDR1 is LGHNT and CDR2 is FRNRAP. This CDR3 region has 19 residues. The CDR3 DNA follows: TGTGCTAGTGGTTTGGGGCACGACAGGCGTACCTCTGGGGCCAACGTCCTGACTTTC. Encoded protein: CASGLGHDRRTSGANVLTF. The complete variable domain, with remaining parts taken from reference TRBV12-5 and TRBJ2-6, reads DARVTQTPRHKVTEMGQEVTMRCQPILGHNTVFWYRQTMMQGLELLAYFRNRAPLDDSGMPKDRFSAEMPDATLATLKIQPSEPRDSAVYFCASGLGHDRRTSGANVLTFGAGSRLTVL.

This chain uses TRBV18 with TRBJ2-2, with D possibly matching TRBD1 (6 bases). The length of the CDR3 is 15 residues. V was cut by 1 base and J by 9 bases, with 15 bases left in between. The germline V gene has CDR1 KGHSH and CDR2 LQKENI. CDR3 in DNA: TGTGCCAGCTCACCACAAGGGACAAGGTACCGGGAGCTGTTTTTT. As protein: CASSPQGTRYRELFF.

The chain recombines TRBV6-6 with TRBJ1-1; the D gene is possibly TRBD1 (6 bases). The CDR3 loop spans 13 amino acids. Trimming left V 10 bases short and J 1 base short, with 13 bases between. Per the germline V gene, CDR1 is MNHNY and CDR2 is SVGAGI (reference sequence). CDR3 DNA sequence: TGTGCCACCTCAGGGGCCGGGAACACTGAAGCTTTCTTT. Its translation is CATSGAGNTEAFF.

The genes are TRBV9 and TRBJ2-7, with TRBD2 identical over 15 bases. In germline, CDR1 is SGDLS, CDR2 YYNGEE. J lost 12 bases, V lost 2 bases, and 6 bases had no gene match. This CDR3 contains 14 residues. This CDR3 reads CASSVGTSGRPTYF. In DNA, the CDR3 is TGTGCCAGCAGCGTCGGGACTAGCGGGAGGCCGACGTACTTC.

The chain uses TRBV6-1 and TRBJ2-1; TRBD2 might be the D (5 bases). Looked up from germline, CDR1 is MNHNS and CDR2 is SASEGT. Trimming stripped 2 bases from V and 10 bases from J, with 12 bases between. The CDR3 runs 13 residues. CDR3 DNA sequence: TGTGCCAGCAGTGAAACTAGTCGTAGGGAGCAGTTCTTC. Its protein is CASSETSRREQFF.

The chain uses TRBV11-3 and TRBJ2-5; either TRBD1 or TRBD2 may fit D (5 bases each). Germline CDR1 SGHNT, CDR2 YENEEA. The V gene lost 0 bases and the J gene lost 3 bases, with 14 bases spanning the gap. The CDR3 is 16 residues long. The CDR3 DNA sequence: TGTGCCAGCAGCTTAGACTACCGAGGGGTCGAAGAGACCCAGTACTTC. Translation: CASSLDYRGVEETQYF.

The rearrangement joins TRBV12-5 to TRBJ2-3; D remains ambiguous. The CDR3 runs 12 residues. Germline V gene lookup returns CDR1 LGHNT and CDR2 FRNRAP. Trimming took off 2 bases at V and 4 bases at J, with 4 bases between the two ends. CDR3 in DNA: TGTGCTAGTGGTTTGTGGGCAGATACGCAGTATTTT. As protein: CASGLWADTQYF.

This chain links TRBV5-4 with TRBJ1-2; D is undetermined. The CDR3 has 15 residues. The germline V gene encodes CDR1 SGHNT and CDR2 YYREEE (reference sequence). The V gene lost 4 bases and the J gene lost 4 bases, with 17 bases spanning the gap. The CDR3 loop is CASSPEGGSPYGYTF. For the CDR3, the DNA is TGTGCCAGCAGCCCCGAGGGTGGCAGCCCCTATGGCTACACCTTC.

The chain joins TRBV6-1 to TRBJ2-7; D not resolved. V was pared by 7 bases and J by 0 bases, with 10 bases between. The CDR3 loop spans 13 amino acids. Germline V gives CDR1 MNHNS, CDR2 SASEGT. The CDR3 nucleotides read TGTGCCAGCAACCTGGACGGCTCCTACGAGCAGTACTTC. It yields the protein CASNLDGSYEQYF.

The V and J genes are TRBV7-3 and TRBJ2-3; D remains ambiguous. V gave up 3 bases and J gave up 6 bases, with 13 bases separating them. This CDR3 has 14 amino acids. The germline CDR1 and CDR2 sequences are SGHTA and FQGTGA. CDR3 DNA: TGTGCCAGCAGCTTGGGCCTCGGAGCGGATACGCAGTATTTT. This gives the protein CASSLGLGADTQYF.

This chain connects TRBV21-1 to TRBJ2-1; whether TRBD1, the table's D call, matches the DNA was not checked. TRBV21-1 is flagged as a pseudogene. The CDR3 is 16 amino acids. CDR3 residues: CARRSPRDSLYNEQFF. For the CDR3, the DNA is TGTGCCCGCCGTTCCCCTCGGGACAGCTTGTACAATGAGCAGTTCTTC.

The rearrangement links TRBV11-1 to TRBJ2-1; a weak D match, TRBD1 (6 bases). The germline V gene encodes CDR1 SGHAT and CDR2 FQDESV (reference sequence). The germline V and J ends were trimmed by 1 base and 2 bases, with 9 bases remaining between them. The CDR3 spans 15 residues. The chain's CDR3 is CASSLGQGPYNEQFF. The CDR3 region has the DNA TGTGCCAGCAGCTTAGGTCAGGGGCCCTACAATGAGCAGTTCTTC.

The gene calls are TRBV11-1 and TRBJ2-5; TRBD1 matches at 8 bases. With 5 bases clipped from V and 4 bases from J, the junction kept 6 bases outside the gene matches. The CDR3 has 14 residues. The germline V gene encodes CDR1 SGHAT and CDR2 FQDESV (reference sequence). CDR3 residues: CASSGQGLAETQYF. As DNA, the CDR3 is TGTGCCAGCAGCGGACAGGGTTTAGCAGAGACCCAGTACTTC. The full variable domain, rest sourced from reference TRBV11-1 and TRBJ2-5, is EAEVAQSPRYKITEKSQAVAFWCDPISGHATLYWYRQILGQGPELLVQFQDESVVDDSQLPKDRFSAERLKGVDSTLKIQPAELGDSAMYLCASSGQGLAETQYFGPGTRLLVL.

This clone was counted a few times. This chain connects TRBV2 to TRBJ1-2; D may be TRBD1 (5 bases). This CDR3 has 12 amino acids. Per germline, CDR1 SNHLY and CDR2 FYNNEI. V shed 10 bases and J shed 3 bases, with 12 bases lying between them. The chain's CDR3 is CAIPTAYYGYTF. Written as DNA, the CDR3 is TGTGCCATACCGACAGCTTACTATGGCTACACCTTC.

This clone was seen a handful of times. The chain couples TRBV27 to TRBJ2-7, with TRBD2 as a possible D gene (6 bases). Trimming removed 4 bases from V and 3 bases from J, with 13 bases in between. CDR1 and CDR2 (germline): MNHEY, SMNVEV (reference sequence). The CDR3 length is 14 residues. CDR3 amino acids: CASSSGTQFYEQYF. The CDR3 nucleotides are TGTGCCAGCAGTTCCGGGACTCAGTTCTACGAGCAGTACTTC.

The chain combines TRBV28 with TRBJ1-3, with D possibly being TRBD1 (6 bases). Trimming removed 3 bases from V and 4 bases from J, with 13 bases in between. This CDR3 region has 15 residues. Germline V CDR1 and CDR2: MDHEN, SYDVKM. The CDR3 nucleotides read TGTGCCAGCAGTTTGGTGTCCAGGGGAGGAAACACCATATATTTT. Its translation: CASSLVSRGGNTIYF.

The chain couples TRBV7-9 to TRBJ2-7; D is unclear. The germline V and J ends were trimmed by 2 bases and 2 bases, with 13 bases remaining between them. Germline V gives CDR1 SEHNR, CDR2 FQNEAQ (reference sequence). CDR3 length: 15 amino acids. In DNA, the CDR3 is TGTGCCAGCAGCTTATTGGGTCCGAGCCCCTACGAGCAGTACTTC. Its translation is CASSLLGPSPYEQYF.